A selection of T cell receptor beta chains follows, all from one sample in a study of identical twins. Using its own MiXCR run on the 5' RACE reads, TCRdb lists one record per CDR3 protein. The profile covers approximately 600,000 distinct CDR3 sequences, with less than 9% appearing a single time and around 1.6% taken by the ten largest. This same sample was also taken into another study, of yellow fever vaccine responses in identical twins.

The sample taken for sequencing was PBMCs. Receptors originate from a young woman in good health. Each CDR3 is given with its conserved first and last residue. D genes are given only for firm matches. Clone size is not always given. Where it is, it says once, few, many or a class for expanded clones.

V	size	J	D	DNA	CDR3
TRBV12-3/TRBV12-4	many	TRBJ2-5	NA	TGTGCCAGCAGTGAGGGGGGGGGGCCCCAAGAGACCCAGTACTTC	CASSEGGGPQETQYF
TRBV20-1	many	TRBJ2-1	TRBD2	TGCAGTGCTAGCCTAACTAGCGGGGGAGGAAATGAGCAGTTCTTC	CSASLTSGGGNEQFF
TRBV12-3/TRBV12-4	NA	TRBJ1-3	NA	TGTGCCAGCACTCTCACAGGGACCTCTGGAAACACCATATATTTT	CASTLTGTSGNTIYF
TRBV10-2	many	TRBJ2-3	TRBD1	TGCGCCAGCAGTGAAGGGGGACAGACAGATACGCAGTATTTT	CASSEGGQTDTQYF
TRBV7-3	NA	TRBJ2-3	NA	TGTGCCAGCAGCCAAGGTATCGGCGCTGGCACGCAGTATTTT	CASSQGIGAGTQYF
TRBV7-6	NA	TRBJ2-1	TRBD1	TGTGCCAGCAGCTCGCCCCCCGGGACAGGGGCTTACAATGAGCAGTTCTTC	CASSSPPGTGAYNEQFF
TRBV5-1	many	TRBJ2-7	NA	TGCGCCAGCAGCTTCTCAGCGGGTTCCTACGAGCAGTACTTC	CASSFSAGSYEQYF
TRBV12-3/TRBV12-4	NA	TRBJ2-3	TRBD1	TGTGCCAGCAGTTATTCCGGGACAGGGAGCACAGATACGCAGTATTTT	CASSYSGTGSTDTQYF
TRBV5-6	NA	TRBJ1-4	NA	TGTGCCAGCAGCGCCAAAAAGGACCTGAATGAAAAACTGTTTTTT	CASSAKKDLNEKLFF
TRBV20-1	NA	TRBJ2-2	NA	TGCAGTGCCTGTCAGGGGGGACGAGCGGACGGGGAGCTGTTTTTT	CSACQGGRADGELFF
TRBV6-1	NA	TRBJ1-2	NA	TGTGCCATCTCACCGGGGGCAGGAGACTATGGCTACACCTTC	CAISPGAGDYGYTF
TRBV5-1	NA	TRBJ2-7	NA	TGCGCCAGCAGCTTGGGTGTAGCCTCAAGCTCCTACGAGCAGTACTTC	CASSLGVASSSYEQYF
TRBV2	many	TRBJ2-1	TRBD1	TGTGCCATAGCTAGGGGACAGGGGTTCGATGAGCAGTTCTTC	CAIARGQGFDEQFF
TRBV7-9	NA	TRBJ1-4	NA	TGTGCCAGCAGCTTCGTGCTCGGCGGTGAAAAACTGTTTTTT	CASSFVLGGEKLFF
TRBV10-3	many	TRBJ2-1	TRBD2	TGTGCCATCAGTGCCAGCGGGAGGGCCTTGGATGAGCAGTTCTTC	CAISASGRALDEQFF
TRBV10-3	many	TRBJ1-1	TRBD1	TGTGCCATCTCTACAGGGGTGAACACTGAAGCTTTCTTT	CAISTGVNTEAFF
TRBV5-1	many	TRBJ2-1	NA	TGCGCCAGCAGCTTATCACCGGAAAGCTCCTACAATGAGCAGTTCTTC	CASSLSPESSYNEQFF
TRBV11-2	many	TRBJ1-1	NA	TGTGCCAGCAGCTGGGGGGCGGGCAGCACTGAAGCTTTCTTT	CASSWGAGSTEAFF
TRBV5-1	many	TRBJ2-1	TRBD2	TGCGCCAGCGGACCGGGGGGGGGTTACAATGAGCAGTTCTTC	CASGPGGGYNEQFF
TRBV29-1	many	TRBJ2-5	TRBD2	TGCAGCGCTGTTAATAGCGGGAGTAAGCAAGAGACCCAGTACTTC	CSAVNSGSKQETQYF
TRBV12-3/TRBV12-4	few	TRBJ1-1	NA	TGTGCCACATTCGCAAGGACAGATACTGAAGCTTTCTTT	CATFARTDTEAFF
TRBV15	few	TRBJ1-5	NA	TGTGCCACCAGCAGCGGCAGGGGTAATCAGCCCCAGCATTTT	CATSSGRGNQPQHF
TRBV6-1	NA	TRBJ2-7	NA	TGTGCCAGCTGGGGATGCAGGGTCCTTTTCTCCTACGAGCAGTACTTC	CASWGCRVLFSYEQYF
TRBV12-3/TRBV12-4	many	TRBJ2-1	TRBD1	TGTGCCAGCCGCGGGACAGGAGATCACAATGAGCAGTTCTTC	CASRGTGDHNEQFF
TRBV6-1	NA	TRBJ2-3	TRBD2	TGTGCCAGCAGCCGGGGGGGTAGCGGGGGAGCGGATACGCAGTATTTT	CASSRGGSGGADTQYF
TRBV6-5	NA	TRBJ1-2	NA	TGTGCCAGCAGTTACTCGGAGGGGAATGGCTACACCTTC	CASSYSEGNGYTF
TRBV28	NA	TRBJ2-3	TRBD1	TGTGCCAGCAGTGCTTCGGGGACAGTCAGCGCAGATACGCAGTATTTT	CASSASGTVSADTQYF
TRBV6-5	few	TRBJ1-5	NA	TGTGCCAGCAGTTCTCGACAGAAGGGTCAGCCCCAGCATTTT	CASSSRQKGQPQHF
TRBV12-3/TRBV12-4	many	TRBJ1-2	NA	TGTGCCAGCAGCCCTGAACGCTTGACATCAGCTAACTATGGCTACACCTTC	CASSPERLTSANYGYTF
TRBV7-9	NA	TRBJ2-1	NA	TGTGCCAGCAGCTTAGTGGTAGGGGGGGAGCAGTTCTTC	CASSLVVGGEQFF
TRBV12-3/TRBV12-4	few	TRBJ2-3	NA	TGTGCCAGCAGTTTGTCTCGAAGTTCAGATACGCAGTATTTT	CASSLSRSSDTQYF
TRBV5-1	NA	TRBJ2-1	NA	TGCGCCAGCAGCTCAGGACAGACGTCTAACAATGAGCAGTTCTTC	CASSSGQTSNNEQFF
TRBV11-1	once	TRBJ2-4	NA	TGTGCCAGCAGCTCCCGGGGCAGGGGGGACATTCAGTACTTC	CASSSRGRGDIQYF
TRBV3-1	many	TRBJ2-7	NA	TGTGCCAGCAGCCAGACCGGGTACGAGCAGTACTTC	CASSQTGYEQYF
TRBV3-1	few	TRBJ2-5	TRBD1	TGTGCCAGCAGCCAACGCACCGACAGGGTTTCGCAAGAGACCCAGTACTTC	CASSQRTDRVSQETQYF
TRBV5-8	few	TRBJ2-7	NA	TGTGCCAGCAGCTCCGCGCCAACACCCTCCTACGAGCAGTACTTC	CASSSAPTPSYEQYF
TRBV20-1	few	TRBJ2-7	NA	TGCAGTGCTAGAGATTCTCGGACGGGAGTCCTCGAGCAGTACTTC	CSARDSRTGVLEQYF
TRBV6-5	NA	TRBJ2-3	NA	TGTGCCAGCAGTTCGACGGAGAGCACAGATACGCAGTATTTT	CASSSTESTDTQYF
TRBV10-3	many	TRBJ2-5	NA	TGTGCCGTGAAGGACGGACTTATTCAAGAGACCCAGTACTTC	CAVKDGLIQETQYF
TRBV5-6	NA	TRBJ1-6	NA	TGTGCCAGCAGCTTCCGGGGGGCAGACATTCACCCGGACCACTTT	CASSFRGADIHPDHF
TRBV20-1	few	TRBJ1-1	NA	TGCAGTGCCCACCGATTTGGGGCCAACACTGAAGCTTTCTTT	CSAHRFGANTEAFF
TRBV20-1	few	TRBJ1-2	TRBD1	TGCAGTGCTCAGGGGGCGACCTATGGCTACACCTTC	CSAQGATYGYTF
TRBV5-8	NA	TRBJ2-1	TRBD1	TGTGCCAGCAGCTTGGCCGGACAGGGCCTAGGGTGGCAGTTCTTC	CASSLAGQGLGWQFF
TRBV5-6	NA	TRBJ2-1	NA	TGTGCCAGCAGCTTGCTACGGGGAGTCTACAATGAGCAGTTCTTC	CASSLLRGVYNEQFF
TRBV10-3	few	TRBJ2-1	TRBD2	TGTGCCATCAGAGCCATAGCGGGAGAAGGGTACAATGAGCAGTTCTTC	CAIRAIAGEGYNEQFF
TRBV29-1	few	TRBJ2-1	NA	TGCAGCGTTGGAGGTGCGGGGCAGAACAATGAGCAGTTCTTC	CSVGGAGQNNEQFF
TRBV12-3/TRBV12-4	NA	TRBJ2-2	NA	TGTGCCAGCAGTTTCATGCAGGGGATCACCGGGGAGCTGTTTTTT	CASSFMQGITGELFF
TRBV28	few	TRBJ2-7	TRBD1	TGTGCCAGCAGTTCCGGACAGGGGAAGATCTACGAGCAGTACTTC	CASSSGQGKIYEQYF
TRBV27	NA	TRBJ2-1	NA	TGTGCCAGCAGTGCTCGGGGCCTCCCCGAATACAATGAGCAGTTCTTC	CASSARGLPEYNEQFF
TRBV6-1	many	TRBJ1-6	NA	TGTGCCAGCAGAGAACAGGGAATCTCGGGTTCACCCCTCCACTTT	CASREQGISGSPLHF
TRBV24-1	few	TRBJ2-2	TRBD2	TGTGCCACCAGTGATTTTGGCGGGACTAGCGGGAGGTCCGGGGAGCTGTTTTTT	CATSDFGGTSGRSGELFF
TRBV29-1	NA	TRBJ2-1	NA	TGCAGCGTTGCCGGGAGCTACAATGAGCAGTTCTTC	CSVAGSYNEQFF
TRBV20-1	few	TRBJ2-2	NA	TGCAGTGCTACCGGACTGACTGGCGGGGAGCTGTTTTTT	CSATGLTGGELFF
TRBV12-3/TRBV12-4	NA	TRBJ1-1	NA	TGTGCCAGCAGTTTATTTGGTGGGAAAGACACTGAAGCTTTCTTT	CASSLFGGKDTEAFF
TRBV10-3	few	TRBJ2-6	NA	TGTGCCATCAGTGAGAGGACGGGTGCTGGGGCCAACGTCCTGACTTTC	CAISERTGAGANVLTF